A selection of T cell receptor beta chains follows, all from one sample in a study of beta chain features in type 1 diabetes. The table came from immunoSEQ multiplex PCR; TCRdb's copy has only in-frame clones and leaves some out. The data hold about 150,000 clones, with 10% to 13% observed a single time. The sample was central memory CD4+ T cells from blood. The receptors were gathered from a man aged 25-40 years with type 1 diabetes. CDR3s include the opening cysteine and the closing phenylalanine or tryptophan. The order of the fields is clone size, D gene, J gene, V gene, CDR3 DNA, CDR3 protein. D genes are given only for firm matches. Clone sizes are given selectively: once, few, many, or a class where the clone is expanded.

.,.,TRBJ2-7,TRBV29-1,TGCAGCGGCGGAACAGGGAGATACGAGCAGTACTTC,CSGGTGRYEQYF
few,TRBD1,TRBJ2-1,TRBV27,TGTGCCAGCAGGGGACAGGGTATTGAGCAGTTCTTC,CASRGQGIEQFF
few,.,TRBJ2-6,TRBV5-1,TGCGCCAGCAGAGAGATATCTGGGGCCAACGTCCTGACTTTC,CASREISGANVLTF
few,.,TRBJ2-7,TRBV18,TGTGCCAGCTCAATTCTAAATTACGAGCAGTACTTC,CASSILNYEQYF
.,.,TRBJ1-5,TRBV6-1,TGTGCCAGCAGTGAAAATACGCGTCAGCCCCAGCATTTT,CASSENTRQPQHF
many,TRBD1,TRBJ2-7,TRBV28,TGTGCCAGCAGTGTTACAGGGGCGAGGTACTTC,CASSVTGARYF
few,.,TRBJ2-7,TRBV6-5,TGTGCCAGCAGTCCGAGGATCTCCTACGAGCAGTACTTC,CASSPRISYEQYF
many,TRBD1,TRBJ2-3,TRBV11-2,TGTGCCAGCAGCCCCCGGACAGGTGGCACAGATACGCAGTATTTT,CASSPRTGGTDTQYF
.,TRBD2,TRBJ2-3,TRBV18,TGTGCCAGCTCACTAATGGCTAGCGGGAGGACAGATACGCAGTATTTT,CASSLMASGRTDTQYF
few,.,TRBJ1-5,TRBV5-1,TGCGCCAGCAGCTTGATGCAGGGAGGTCAGCCCCAGCATTTT,CASSLMQGGQPQHF
few,.,TRBJ1-2,TRBV7-3,TGTGCCAGCAGCTTAACTCCGCGTGATGGCTACACCTTC,CASSLTPRDGYTF
.,.,TRBJ2-7,TRBV5-6,TGTGCCAGCAGCTTGGCCGGGGTAGACGAGCAGTACTTC,CASSLAGVDEQYF
.,TRBD1,TRBJ1-5,TRBV19,TGTGCCACCACCAAGACAGGGCCCAATCAGCCCCAGCATTTT,CATTKTGPNQPQHF
few,.,TRBJ1-5,TRBV5-4,TGTGCCAGCAGCTTAGAGAGCAATCAGCCCCAGCATTTT,CASSLESNQPQHF
few,.,TRBJ2-4,TRBV18,TGTGCCAGCTCACCTTCGGACAGAAACATTCAGTACTTC,CASSPSDRNIQYF
few,TRBD1,TRBJ2-2,TRBV27,TGTGCCAGCAGTGGGAGAGGGGACAGGAGGGGGACCGGGGAGCTGTTTTTT,CASSGRGDRRGTGELFF